The 12 T cell receptor beta chains below were found in one sample sequenced in a study of graft-versus-host responses after intestinal transplantation. The assay was immunoSEQ multiplex PCR, and TCRdb's table has in-frame clones only and misses some. The data show about 80,000 clones, roughly 90% seen once. This material consisted of PBMCs, taken 98 days after intestinal transplantation. These receptors were collected from a human patient who received an intestinal transplant, so some T cells may come from the graft donor.

The chain recombines TRBV4-1 with TRBJ2-3, with 8 bases aligning to TRBD2. Germline lookup yields CDR1 MGHRA and CDR2 YSYEKL. The CDR3 contains 17 residues. V dropped 1 base and J dropped 5; count of bases not matched to a gene: 11. For the CDR3, the DNA is TGCGCCAGCAGCCAAGTAGGCCCGGGAGGGCTTATAGATACGCAGTATTTT. Protein: CASSQVGPGGLIDTQYF.

V is TRBV29-1 and J is TRBJ2-2; D unresolved. Trimming cost V 0 bases and J 6 bases, with 5 bases left between them. The CDR3 runs to 12 residues. Germline CDR1 and CDR2: SQVTM and ANQGSEA. The CDR3 nucleotides read TGCAGCGTTGAAGATTTTTCCGGGGAGCTGTTTTTT. As protein: CSVEDFSGELFF.

The V call is TRBV28, the J call TRBJ2-3, with D unclear. Germline V gene sequence: CDR1 MDHEN, CDR2 SYDVKM. This CDR3 spans 11 amino acids. The V gene lost 6 bases and the J gene lost 0 bases, with 1 base spanning the gap. CDR3 bases: TGTGCCAGCAGAAGCACAGATACGCAGTATTTT. Encoded protein: CASRSTDTQYF. Drawing the rest from reference TRBV28 and TRBJ2-3, the complete variable domain is DVKVTQSSRYLVKRTGEKVFLECVQDMDHENMFWYRQDPGLGLRLIYFSYDVKMKEKGDIPEGYSVSREKKERFSLILESASTNQTSMYLCASRSTDTQYFGPGTRLTVL.

Only one count was recorded for this clone. The chain links TRBV6-4 to TRBJ2-1, with 7 bases that match TRBD2. Germline V gene data show CDR1 as MRHNA and CDR2 as SNTAGT. V lost 3 bases and J lost 1; bases outside the gene matches: 0. The CDR3 spans 14 residues. The CDR3 nucleotides are TGTGCCAGCAGTGAGGGGGGGTCCTACAATGAGCAGTTCTTC. Amino acids: CASSEGGSYNEQFF.

CDR3 sequence reads: CASSSETASEKLFF. DNA for the CDR3: TGTGCCAGCAGTTCGGAGACAGCCTCTGAAAAACTGTTTTTT. This rearrangement joins TRBV6-5 to TRBJ1-4; a weak D match, TRBD1 (5 bases). Germline V lookup: CDR1 MNHEY, CDR2 SVGAGI. CDR3 size: 14 residues. With 4 bases removed from V and 7 bases from J, the gap between germline ends came to 13 bases.

The rearrangement joins TRBV19 to TRBJ1-3, with D hard to call. V was trimmed by 7 bases and J by 7 bases, leaving 26 bases between them. The CDR3 length is 17 residues. CDR1 LNHDA and CDR2 SQIVND come from the germline V gene (reference sequence). DNA for the CDR3: TGTGCCAGTAACGATCCTGGGCGGGCACTCCTGGGGAACACCATATATTTT. As protein: CASNDPGRALLGNTIYF.

This chain joins TRBV29-1 and TRBJ2-3, with TRBD2 identical over 7 bases. With V trimmed by 4 bases and J by 1 base, 14 bases remained unmatched. The CDR3 extends over 17 amino acids. Germline V gene sequence: CDR1 SQVTM, CDR2 ANQGSEA. The CDR3 nucleotides read TGCAGCGTTGGGGGCACCTCTAGCGGTACTCGCACAGATACGCAGTATTTT. Protein product: CSVGGTSSGTRTDTQYF.

The chain employs TRBV4-1 and TRBJ2-5, with 8 bases fitting TRBD2. This CDR3 region has 17 residues. Germline values: CDR1 MGHRA, CDR2 YSYEKL. V lost 0 bases to trimming and J lost 5 bases; unmatched junction nucleotides: 11. CDR3 loop: CASSQEGGSGDGETQYF. The CDR3 DNA reads as TGCGCCAGCAGCCAAGAAGGCGGTAGCGGGGATGGGGAGACCCAGTACTTC.

The chain recombines TRBV4-1 with TRBJ2-7; 12 nucleotides line up with TRBD2. V lost 1 base, J lost 0 bases, and 1 base stayed unmatched. Germline assignment: CDR1 MGHRA and CDR2 YSYEKL. The CDR3 runs 16 residues. The CDR3 region is CASSQGTSGISYEQYF. For the CDR3, the DNA is TGCGCCAGCAGCCAAGGGACTAGCGGGATCTCCTACGAGCAGTACTTC.

The rearrangement joins TRBV13 to TRBJ1-1; D may be TRBD1 (6 bases). The CDR3 is 14 residues long. In germline, CDR1 is PRHDT, CDR2 FYEKMQ (reference sequence). The V end was cut by 7 bases, the J end by 1 base, with 13 bases between. The CDR3 coding sequence is TGTGCCAGCACCCAGACAGGTTCGAACACTGAAGCTTTCTTT. This translates into CASTQTGSNTEAFF.

The rearrangement joins TRBV7-9 to TRBJ2-3; 11 bases map to TRBD2. The CDR3 loop spans 15 amino acids. Germline V lookup: CDR1 SEHNR, CDR2 FQNEAQ (reference sequence). The V gene end was trimmed by 5 bases and the J gene end by 2 bases; junction bases not matched to a gene: 3. DNA for the CDR3: TGTGCCAGCAGCCAGGGACTAGCGGTCACAGATACGCAGTATTTT. Its translation: CASSQGLAVTDTQYF.

CDR3: CASSYVLAKNIQYF. The DNA for the CDR3 is TGTGCCAGTAGTTATGTCCTAGCCAAAAACATTCAGTACTTC. The J gene is TRBJ2-4, the V gene TRBV19; no clear D gene. Looked up from germline, CDR1 is LNHDA and CDR2 is SQIVND (reference sequence). V was clipped by 5 bases and J by 0 bases, with 8 bases between them. CDR3 length equals 14 residues.